The TCR beta chain described here comes from a study of blood T cells in healthy people across ages. Study-wide points: Estimates of diversity drawn from one million T cells were considered underestimates.

Sample-barcoded 5' priming and a J-beta primer mix drove a second PCR of about 6 to 12 cycles. TCRdb re-called the 5' RACE reads with MiXCR, one entry per CDR3 protein. In the table there are 600,000 to 1,000,000 distinct CDR3 sequences, 20% to 30% of which are singletons. Germline CDR1 MGHRA, CDR2 YSYEKL. CDR3 length: 17 amino acids. After removal of 6 bases from V and 3 bases from J, the junction contained 11 bases not matched to a gene. With regard to this clonotype: Its antigen is currently unknown.

These same data were also listed under a study on T cells of mothers and their children. That work contributes: A few mothers and their six children, all healthy Caucasians, donated. The authors used all extracted RNA for cDNA synthesis, at around 1.5 ug per 15 ul. With the M1S primer of the second PCR, sample barcodes and 2-4 random nucleotides were added.

The receptor was isolated from a boy younger than 18 in good health. The source material was blood. V usage is TRBV4-1 and J usage is TRBJ2-4; 10 bases are shared with TRBD2. The CDR3 region has the DNA TGCGCCAGCAGTCCACAAGCGGGACTAGCGAGCAAAAACATTCAGTACTTC. Its protein product is CASSPQAGLASKNIQYF.